These 19 T cell receptor beta chains were all obtained from the same sample, sequenced in a study of T-cell reconstitution after alpha-beta-depleted transplantation in children. As it was prepared, the TCRbeta library received unique molecular identifiers. One entry per CDR3 protein, called by TCRdb with MiXCR from the PCR reads. The data show approximately 17,000 distinct CDR3 sequences, about 8% seen once. This specimen consisted of PBMCs, mostly from graft donor cells, obtained 60 days after TCRalphabeta/CD19-depleted stem cell transplant. Source of these receptors: a boy under two years old who had a stem cell transplant for Wiskott-Aldrich syndrome, so the T cells may come from the graft donor.

In its sample, this clonotype was seen many times. This chain joins TRBV10-3 and TRBJ2-7; maybe TRBD1 (5 bases). Germline V gives CDR1 ENHRY, CDR2 SYGVKD. The CDR3 is 12 amino acids. The V end was cut by 0 bases, the J end by 6 bases, with 6 bases between. The CDR3 sequence is CAISESQGEQYF. For the CDR3, the DNA is TGTGCCATCAGTGAGTCGCAGGGCGAGCAGTACTTC.

This clonotype came up many times. CDR3 protein: CATSRVGTANEQFF. The CDR3 nucleotides read TGTGCCACCAGCAGGGTAGGGACAGCGAATGAGCAGTTCTTC. The rearrangement joins TRBV15 to TRBJ2-1, with 7 nucleotides matching TRBD1. The germline V gene has CDR1 LNHNV and CDR2 YYDKDF (reference sequence). The CDR3 covers 14 residues. Trimming took 3 bases from V and 7 from J; bases not matched to a gene: 6.

The chain links TRBV10-1 to TRBJ2-7; 8 positions agree with TRBD2. The CDR3 sequence is 20 residues long. CDR1 WNHNN and CDR2 SYGVQD come from the germline V gene (reference sequence). V gave up 8 bases and J gave up 7 bases; unmatched junction bases: 31. CDR3 amino acids: CASSALGALGGGRHPREQYF. The CDR3 DNA sequence: TGCGCCAGCTCGGCCCTCGGGGCCTTGGGGGGCGGGAGGCACCCCCGGGAGCAGTACTTC.

This rearrangement joins TRBV4-1 to TRBJ2-6; D is unclear. This CDR3 comprises 14 residues. Trimming removed 0 bases at V and 4 bases at J, with 4 bases between. Germline V gene data show CDR1 as MGHRA and CDR2 as YSYEKL. In DNA, the CDR3 is TGCGCCAGCAGCCAAGATCCCGGGGCCAACGTCCTGACTTTC. The encoded protein is CASSQDPGANVLTF.

Only a few counts were recorded for this clonotype. The chain combines TRBV5-1 with TRBJ2-2; the D gene is possibly TRBD1 (5 bases). Trimming left V 4 bases short and J 5 bases short, with 15 bases between. Germline loops: CDR1 SGHRS, CDR2 YFSETQ. CDR3 length: 15 residues. The CDR3 DNA follows: TGCGCCAGCAGCCCCCTGGACAAGGAGACCGGGGAGCTGTTTTTT. Its translation is CASSPLDKETGELFF.

This clonotype was recorded a few times. The J gene is TRBJ2-1, the V gene TRBV20-1; TRBD2 agrees at 8 bases. The CDR3 runs 16 residues. J lost 0 bases, V lost 6 bases, and 10 bases had no gene match. Germline CDR1 and CDR2: DFQATT and SNEGSKA (reference sequence). The CDR3 DNA follows: TGCAGTGCCGGGGGGGGGAGGAGGAGCTCCTACAATGAGCAGTTCTTC. Amino acids: CSAGGGRRSSYNEQFF.

This clonotype was seen a few times. This chain connects TRBV6-1 to TRBJ2-4; 7 bases map to TRBD2. Trimming took 10 bases from V and 1 from J; bases not matched to a gene: 13. The V gene's germline CDR1 is MNHNS and CDR2 SASEGT. The CDR3 is 16 amino acids. This CDR3 is CATTQLGEGAKNIQYF. CDR3 nucleotides: TGTGCCACCACGCAGCTAGGGGAGGGGGCCAAAAACATTCAGTACTTC.

This clonotype has ten or more counts. V and J are TRBV11-2 and TRBJ2-1; D is unclear. CDR1 and CDR2 from the germline V gene are SGHAT and FQNNGV. V was shortened by 5 bases and J by 4 bases, with 18 bases between the two germline ends. CDR3 length: 16 amino acids. CDR3 in DNA: TGTGCCAGCAGCCCCCTTAGACCCACCTGTTACAATGAGCAGTTCTTC. Amino acids: CASSPLRPTCYNEQFF.

V gene TRBV7-2 combines with J gene TRBJ1-6; D ambiguous. V was clipped by 5 bases and J by 13 bases, with 12 bases between them. CDR1 SGHTA and CDR2 FQGNSA come from the germline V gene. The CDR3 sequence is 12 residues long. This CDR3 reads CASSPELSPLHF. For the CDR3, the DNA is TGTGCCAGCAGCCCCGAGCTTAGTCCCCTCCACTTT. Looking up the rest from reference TRBV7-2 and TRBJ1-6 gives the full variable domain: GAGVSQSPSNKVTEKGKDVELRCDPISGHTALYWYRQSLGQGLEFLIYFQGNSAPDKSGLPSDRFSAERTGGSVSTLTIQRTQQEDSAVYLCASSPELSPLHFGNGTRLTVT.

The sample holds many counts of this clonotype. V and J are TRBV20-1 and TRBJ2-5; weak D call: TRBD2 (6 bases). Looked up from germline, CDR1 is DFQATT and CDR2 is SNEGSKA (reference sequence). The CDR3 length is 14 residues. V dropped 4 bases and J dropped 3 bases, with 15 bases sitting between them. CDR3 loop: CSAIPFSGKETQYF. In DNA form, the CDR3 reads TGCAGTGCTATTCCCTTTAGCGGAAAAGAGACCCAGTACTTC.

This clonotype has a count of ten or more. The genes are TRBV5-1 and TRBJ2-5; TRBD2 matches at 13 bases. The CDR3 consists of 19 residues. The junction had 16 bases not matched to a gene; V was cut back by 4 bases and J by 4 bases. The germline V gene has CDR1 SGHRS and CDR2 YFSETQ. CDR3: CASSRGPGGLAGNRETQYF. For the CDR3, the DNA is TGCGCCAGCAGCCGGGGGCCAGGGGGACTAGCGGGGAATAGAGAGACCCAGTACTTC.

This clonotype was counted at least ten times. The chain is built from TRBV7-9 and TRBJ1-1; D remains ambiguous. CDR3 length equals 13 residues. Germline V gene sequence: CDR1 SEHNR, CDR2 FQNEAQ (reference sequence). Trimming cost V 5 bases and J 3 bases, with 10 bases left between them. CDR3 protein: CASSPMVDTEAFF. In DNA form, the CDR3 reads TGTGCCAGCAGCCCGATGGTGGACACTGAAGCTTTCTTT.

In its sample, this clonotype was seen many times. V is TRBV5-6 and J is TRBJ2-6, with D tentatively TRBD2 (6 bases). CDR1 and CDR2 (germline): SGHDT, YYEEEE. V lost 1 base and J lost 4, with 15 bases in between. This CDR3 is built from 17 residues. The CDR3 DNA sequence: TGTGCCAGCAGCTTGTTGGGACTTCCCCAAGGGGCCAACGTCCTGACTTTC. Its translation is CASSLLGLPQGANVLTF.

In its sample, this clonotype was seen a few times. The chain couples TRBV5-1 to TRBJ2-1; TRBD2 matches 8 bases. There are 15 residues in the CDR3. CDR1 and CDR2 (germline): SGHRS, YFSETQ. V trimming: 4 bases; J trimming: 0 bases; junction bases outside the gene matches: 3. The CDR3 DNA reads TGCGCCAGCAGCCCTCTAGCGGGCTCCTACAATGAGCAGTTCTTC. It specifies CASSPLAGSYNEQFF.

The rearrangement joins TRBV13 to TRBJ1-1; TRBD1 agrees at 7 bases. The length of the CDR3 is 13 residues. In germline, CDR1 is PRHDT, CDR2 FYEKMQ (reference sequence). The V segment lost 5 bases and the J segment 3 bases; nucleotides outside the gene matches: 3. The DNA of the CDR3 is TGTGCCAGCAGCCCCAGGGGGGACACTGAAGCTTTCTTT. Translating it yields CASSPRGDTEAFF.

This chain links TRBV24-1 with TRBJ1-5, with a possible D match to TRBD1 (6 bases). V was cut by 4 bases and J by 0 bases, with 12 bases left in between. The CDR3 covers 16 residues. Germline V CDR1 and CDR2: KGHDR, SFDVKD. CDR3 loop: CATSESGTLSNQPQHF. The CDR3 bases are TGTGCCACCAGTGAGTCCGGGACACTTAGCAATCAGCCCCAGCATTTT.

This clonotype was counted many times. The rearrangement joins TRBV5-1 to TRBJ1-3; D remains unclear. The CDR3 sequence is 15 residues long. Between the trimmed V and J ends, which lost 0 bases and 0 bases, there was a span of 7 bases. The germline V gene encodes CDR1 SGHRS and CDR2 YFSETQ. In DNA form, the CDR3 reads TGCGCCAGCAGCTTGGGGCCGGCCTCTGGAAACACCATATATTTT. Translating it yields CASSLGPASGNTIYF.

This clonotype showed up many times. One end of the junction is discordant with germline, which a read error may explain. This chain joins TRBV9 and TRBJ2-7; D unresolved. This CDR3 comprises 13 residues. The germline V gene encodes CDR1 SGDLS and CDR2 YYNGEE. The CDR3 DNA follows: TGTGCCAGCAGCGTAAGGTCTGGCCAACCTACTAACTTC. Translation: CASSVRSGQPTNF.

This clonotype was counted ten times or more. The chain employs TRBV7-9 and TRBJ1-2; 7 bases align to TRBD1. This CDR3 is 16 amino acids long. The junction had 13 bases not matched to a gene; V was cut back by 4 bases and J by 5 bases. Germline-derived CDR1 and CDR2 are SEHNR and FQNEAQ (reference sequence). The CDR3 coding sequence is TGTGCCAGCAGCTCAGGTCGAGGGGGCGCGGGTTATGGCTACACCTTC. Protein: CASSSGRGGAGYGYTF.